Below are 30 T cell receptor beta chains sequenced from a single sample in a study of T-cell reconstitution after alpha-beta-depleted transplantation in children. During its preparation, the TCRbeta library received unique molecular identifiers. TCRdb called the PCR reads again in MiXCR, with one record for every CDR3 protein. Among approximately 490,000 distinct CDR3 sequences, around 12% were seen once, and the ten largest hold about 5.4%. Here the sequenced sample was PBMCs from the stem cell graft donor, taken from the stem cell graft. Source of these receptors: a human donor who donated a stem cell graft to a child with combined immunodeficiency.

In its sample, this clonotype was seen a few times. The rearrangement links TRBV11-1 to TRBJ2-7, with D perhaps TRBD1 or TRBD2 (5 bases each). The germline V gene encodes CDR1 SGHAT and CDR2 FQDESV (reference sequence). The CDR3 is made up of 15 amino acids. Between the trimmed V and J ends, which lost 5 bases and 4 bases, there was a span of 18 bases. CDR3 region: CASSPLRGPNYEQYF. CDR3 sequence (DNA): TGTGCCAGCAGCCCTCTTAGGGGACCGAATTACGAGCAGTACTTC.

The chain couples TRBV20-1 to TRBJ2-3; TRBD2 matches 8 bases. Germline V lookup: CDR1 DFQATT, CDR2 SNEGSKA (reference sequence). V was clipped by 2 bases and J by 4 bases; unmatched bases: 5. The CDR3 covers 14 residues. DNA for the CDR3: TGCAGTGCTAGACTACTAGCGGAGGCAGATACGCAGTATTTT. This codes for CSARLLAEADTQYF.

This clonotype was detected only a few times. The V gene is TRBV29-1, the J gene TRBJ1-1; 8 positions agree with TRBD1. CDR3 length: 12 residues. The germline V gene has CDR1 SQVTM and CDR2 ANQGSEA. V shed 6 bases and J 5 bases; nucleotides not matched to a gene: 5. The CDR3, as DNA: TGCAGCGTCGCGGGACAGGTGACTGAAGCTTTCTTT. Translated: CSVAGQVTEAFF.

This clonotype was seen at least ten times. This CDR3 reads CAISDREETQYF. The CDR3 coding sequence is TGTGCCATCAGTGACCGGGAAGAGACCCAGTACTTC. The V call is TRBV10-3, the J call TRBJ2-5; D gene unclear. From germline, CDR1 is ENHRY and CDR2 SYGVKD. Trimming stripped 3 bases from V and 3 bases from J, with 5 bases between. The CDR3 has 12 residues.

V is TRBV12-3 or TRBV12-4 and J is TRBJ2-3, with 9 bases aligning to TRBD2. The CDR3 length is 16 residues. Unmatched junction bases numbered 5, after V lost 4 bases and J lost 0 bases. CDR3 bases: TGTGCCAGCAGTTCCGGGACTAGCAGAAGCACAGATACGCAGTATTTT. This translates into CASSSGTSRSTDTQYF.

This clonotype was picked up a small number of times. This chain connects TRBV28 to TRBJ2-5, with D unclear. V was clipped by 5 bases and J by 4 bases, with 8 bases between them. Germline V gene data show CDR1 as MDHEN and CDR2 as SYDVKM. This CDR3 has 12 residues. The CDR3 nucleotides read TGTGCCAGCAGTCCCCTCTTAGAGACCCAGTACTTC. Residues: CASSPLLETQYF.

The table lists this clonotype with many counts. The gene calls are TRBV20-1 and TRBJ2-1; 9 positions match TRBD2. The V and J ends lost 7 bases and 4 bases, in that order; junction bases with no gene match: 11. The CDR3 is 15 residues long. Looked up from germline, CDR1 is DFQATT and CDR2 is SNEGSKA (reference sequence). The CDR3 sequence: CSVQIAGDRYNEQFF. The CDR3 DNA reads TGCAGTGTCCAGATAGCGGGAGATCGGTACAATGAGCAGTTCTTC.

In its sample, this clonotype was seen a few times. CDR3 nucleotide sequence: TGTGCCAGCAGTAACGGTCTTAACACTGAAGCTTTCTTT. Translating it yields CASSNGLNTEAFF. The gene calls are TRBV2 and TRBJ1-1; D ambiguous. CDR1 SNHLY and CDR2 FYNNEI come from the germline V gene. V lost 5 bases and J 2 bases, leaving 9 bases between the germline ends. CDR3 length: 13 amino acids.

This chain links TRBV27 with TRBJ2-7; possibly TRBD1 for D (6 bases). The germline gives CDR1 MNHEY, CDR2 SMNVEV (reference sequence). The CDR3 spans 14 residues. Trimming took 5 bases from V and 2 from J, leaving 13 bases between them. CDR3 sequence: CASSTRGEAYEQYF. The CDR3 DNA is TGTGCCAGCAGTACCAGGGGAGAGGCCTACGAGCAGTACTTC.

In its sample, this clonotype was seen many times. V gene TRBV4-2 combines with J gene TRBJ2-3, with 8 bases that match TRBD2. Per the germline V gene, CDR1 is LGHNA and CDR2 is YNFKEQ. The CDR3 is made up of 16 amino acids. V shed 1 base and J 3 bases; nucleotides not matched to a gene: 6. This CDR3 reads CASSQGASGYTDTQYF. The CDR3 nucleotides are TGTGCCAGCAGCCAAGGAGCTAGCGGGTATACAGATACGCAGTATTTT.

This clonotype was counted ten times or more. J is TRBJ2-7 and V is TRBV7-9, with D perhaps TRBD1 (5 bases). The CDR3 is 13 amino acids. Germline V gene sequence: CDR1 SEHNR, CDR2 FQNEAQ (reference sequence). V was clipped by 0 bases and J by 10 bases, with 13 bases between them. The CDR3 here is CASSLALTVLQYF. As DNA, the CDR3 is TGTGCCAGCAGCTTAGCGTTGACAGTGCTACAGTACTTC.

The rearrangement links TRBV7-9 to TRBJ2-1; perhaps D is TRBD1 or TRBD2 (6 bases each). Germline assignment: CDR1 SEHNR and CDR2 FQNEAQ (reference sequence). This CDR3 comprises 14 residues. The CDR3, as DNA: TGTGCGCTGAGGGGGGAAATCGGTTTCAATGAGCAGTTCTTC. It encodes CALRGEIGFNEQFF.

This clonotype was detected many times. This chain joins TRBV5-1 and TRBJ2-1; D is perhaps TRBD1 (6 bases). This CDR3 contains 14 residues. Germline CDR1 and CDR2: SGHRS and YFSETQ. V was shortened by 0 bases and J by 10 bases, with 14 bases between the two germline ends. The CDR3 nucleotides are TGCGCCAGCAGCTTGGTAGCAGGGGTGGACGAGCAGTTCTTC. Translating gives CASSLVAGVDEQFF.

This clonotype was found a few times. V and J are TRBV4-3 and TRBJ1-2; D unclear. CDR3 length: 17 amino acids. Germline loops: CDR1 LGHNA, CDR2 YSLEER. V was shortened by 0 bases and J by 0 bases, with 14 bases between the two germline ends. CDR3 residues: CASSQDLRAGANYGYTF. The CDR3, as DNA: TGCGCCAGCAGCCAAGATCTTAGGGCAGGCGCTAACTATGGCTACACCTTC.

This rearrangement joins TRBV7-2 to TRBJ2-1; D is uncertain. CDR1 SGHTA and CDR2 FQGNSA come from the germline V gene. The CDR3 runs 15 residues. V lost 7 bases, J lost 0 bases, and 13 bases lay in between. In DNA, the CDR3 is TGTGCCAGCAAGGGTCTTAAGGCCTCCTACAATGAGCAGTTCTTC. It translates to CASKGLKASYNEQFF.

Of note for this clonotype: One junction end does not reproduce the germline sequence, and a read error may be involved. J is TRBJ2-5 and V is TRBV9, with D tentatively TRBD1 (5 bases). This CDR3 region has 13 residues. Germline V lookup: CDR1 SGDLS, CDR2 YYNGEE. The CDR3: CARSVGREETQYF. The CDR3 DNA is TGTGCCCGCAGCGTGGGGCGAGAAGAGACCCAGTACTTC.

The chain is built from TRBV9 and TRBJ2-5; D is unclear. CDR1 and CDR2 from the germline V gene are SGDLS and YYNGEE. The CDR3 is 16 amino acids. V lost 0 bases and J 1 base, leaving 13 bases between the germline ends. CDR3: CASSVGTGGSQETQYF. DNA for the CDR3: TGTGCCAGCAGCGTAGGTACGGGCGGATCCCAAGAGACCCAGTACTTC. The entire variable domain, with the rest obtained from reference TRBV9 and TRBJ2-5, is as follows: DSGVTQTPKHLITATGQRVTLRCSPRSGDLSVYWYQQSLDQGLQFLIQYYNGEERAKGNILERFSAQQFPDLHSELNLSSLELGDSALYFCASSVGTGGSQETQYFGPGTRLLVL.

This clonotype showed up just a few times. The chain couples TRBV6-5 to TRBJ1-5; perhaps TRBD1 as D (5 bases). The CDR3 extends over 14 amino acids. Germline V gives CDR1 MNHEY, CDR2 SVGAGI. Trimming pared 2 bases from V and 9 bases from J, leaving 14 bases between. CDR3 residues: CASSYSGAYRPQHF. CDR3 DNA sequence: TGTGCCAGCAGTTACAGTGGGGCCTACAGGCCCCAGCATTTT.

V usage is TRBV6-2 or TRBV6-3 and J usage is TRBJ1-1, with D possibly TRBD1 on 5 matching bases. This CDR3 is built from 15 residues. V was shortened by 2 bases and J by 6 bases, with 16 bases between the two germline ends. Germline assignment: CDR1 MNHEY and CDR2 SVGEGT. The CDR3 DNA reads as TGTGCCAGCAGTTACGGGACCGCCCTTTTATCTGAAGCTTTCTTT. This gives the protein CASSYGTALLSEAFF.

This clonotype was seen ten or more times. The chain links TRBV29-1 to TRBJ2-1; 8 nucleotides agree with TRBD1. V was pared by 2 bases and J by 7 bases, with 7 bases of the junction left unmatched. Germline CDR1 and CDR2: SQVTM and ANQGSEA. This CDR3 is built from 14 residues. The CDR3 sequence: CSVERQGAINEQFF. CDR3 coding DNA: TGCAGCGTTGAACGCCAGGGGGCTATAAATGAGCAGTTCTTC.

This clonotype has ten or more counts. V and J are TRBV12-3 or TRBV12-4 and TRBJ2-1, with D perhaps TRBD2 (6 bases). The ends were cut back, 5 bases at V and 9 bases at J, with 14 bases in the middle. The CDR3 covers 13 residues. The CDR3 coding sequence is TGTGCCAGCAGTACTGGACTACAGACTGAGCAGTTCTTC. It is translated as CASSTGLQTEQFF.

The chain is built from TRBV4-2 and TRBJ2-3; 9 positions match TRBD2. The V gene's germline CDR1 is LGHNA and CDR2 YNFKEQ. After removal of 8 bases from V and 7 bases from J, the junction contained 10 bases not matched to a gene. This CDR3 region has 14 residues. The CDR3 here is CASAGGGRAYTQYF. The CDR3 nucleotides read TGTGCCAGCGCCGGAGGCGGGAGGGCCTATACGCAGTATTTT.

This clonotype has only a few counts. The J gene is TRBJ2-1, the V gene TRBV12-3 or TRBV12-4; tentatively, D is TRBD2 (6 bases). The CDR3 consists of 14 residues. Between the trimmed V and J ends, which lost 6 bases and 4 bases, there was a span of 13 bases. The CDR3 spells CASSTGTLYNEQFF. CDR3 nucleotides: TGTGCCAGCAGCACCGGGACTTTATACAATGAGCAGTTCTTC.

There are a few counts of this clonotype. V gene TRBV10-3 combines with J gene TRBJ2-7; no firm D call. V dropped 8 bases and J dropped 3 bases, with 5 bases sitting between them. In germline, CDR1 is ENHRY, CDR2 SYGVKD. The CDR3 totals 10 residues. CDR3: CAIGDYEQYF. The CDR3 DNA reads TGTGCCATCGGGGACTACGAGCAGTACTTC.

This clonotype was seen at least ten times. V is TRBV5-1 and J is TRBJ1-4; 7 bases agree with TRBD1. Germline loops: CDR1 SGHRS, CDR2 YFSETQ. V trimming: 4 bases; J trimming: 4 bases; junction bases outside the gene matches: 7. CDR3 length: 15 residues. The CDR3 protein is CASSRWDSHNEKLFF. The CDR3 nucleotides are TGCGCCAGCAGCCGGTGGGACAGCCATAATGAAAAACTGTTTTTT. The whole variable domain, remainder taken from reference TRBV5-1 and TRBJ1-4, is KAGVTQTPRYLIKTRGQQVTLSCSPISGHRSVSWYQQTPGQGLQFLFEYFSETQRNKGNFPGRFSGRQFSNSRSEMNVSTLELGDSALYLCASSRWDSHNEKLFFGSGTQLSVL.

This clonotype was seen more than once but under ten times. The rearrangement links TRBV5-5 to TRBJ1-1, with D unclear. The CDR3 contains 14 residues. Trimming removed 1 base at V and 6 bases at J, with 13 bases between. The germline CDR1 and CDR2 sequences are SGHKS and YYEKEE (reference sequence). The CDR3 DNA reads as TGTGCCAGCAGCTTGAGCAGCGGCGTATCTGAAGCTTTCTTT. As protein: CASSLSSGVSEAFF.

The CDR3 spells CASRVWDEQFF. The CDR3, as DNA: TGTGCCAGCAGGGTCTGGGATGAGCAGTTCTTC. V gene TRBV12-3 or TRBV12-4 combines with J gene TRBJ2-1; D is undetermined. The CDR3 covers 11 residues. V was shortened by 6 bases and J by 8 bases, with 8 bases between the two germline ends.

This clonotype came up a few times. This chain connects TRBV4-3 to TRBJ2-5, with D perhaps matching TRBD2 (6 bases). The CDR3 has 15 residues. Trimming took 0 bases from V and 9 from J, leaving 17 bases between them. The germline V gene encodes CDR1 LGHNA and CDR2 YSLEER. The CDR3 DNA follows: TGCGCCAGCAGCCAAGATCGCTACCTCCCGGGGGCCCAGTACTTC. As protein: CASSQDRYLPGAQYF.

This clonotype was counted at least ten times. CDR3 in DNA: TGTGCCAGCAGCTTAGGGCCCAACAACGAGCAGTACTTC. The encoded protein is CASSLGPNNEQYF. The chain combines TRBV7-8 with TRBJ2-7; no firm D call. The CDR3 has 13 residues. Trimming took off 1 base at V and 5 bases at J, with 9 bases between the two ends. CDR1 and CDR2 from the germline V gene are SGHVS and FQNEAQ.

The CDR3 sequence: CSASRGGSTGELFF. CDR3 DNA: TGCAGCGCCAGTCGGGGAGGTAGCACCGGGGAGCTGTTTTTT. V usage is TRBV29-1 and J usage is TRBJ2-2; a weak D match, TRBD2 (6 bases). Trimming removed 7 bases from V and 4 bases from J, with 16 bases in between. The CDR3 runs 14 residues. Per germline, CDR1 SQVTM and CDR2 ANQGSEA.